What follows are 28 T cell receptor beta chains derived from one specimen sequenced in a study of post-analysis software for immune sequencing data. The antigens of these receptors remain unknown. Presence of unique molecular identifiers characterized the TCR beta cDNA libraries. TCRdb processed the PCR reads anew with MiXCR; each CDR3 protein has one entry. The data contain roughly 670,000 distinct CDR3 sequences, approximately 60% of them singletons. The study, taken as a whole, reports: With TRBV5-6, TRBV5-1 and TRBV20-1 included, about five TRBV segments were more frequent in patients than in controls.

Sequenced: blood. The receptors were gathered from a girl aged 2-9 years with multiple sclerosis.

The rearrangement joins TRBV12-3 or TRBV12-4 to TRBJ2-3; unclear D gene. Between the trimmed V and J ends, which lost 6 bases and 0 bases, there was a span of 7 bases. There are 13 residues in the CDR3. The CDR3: CASRSASTDTQYF. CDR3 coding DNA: TGTGCCAGCAGGTCAGCTAGCACAGATACGCAGTATTTT.

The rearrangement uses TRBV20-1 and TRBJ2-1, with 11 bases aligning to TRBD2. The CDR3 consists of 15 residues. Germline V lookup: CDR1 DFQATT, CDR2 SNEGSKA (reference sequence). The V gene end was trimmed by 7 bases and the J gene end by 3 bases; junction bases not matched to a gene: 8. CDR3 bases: TGCAGTGGCCACCCGACTAGCGGGATCTACAATGAGCAGTTCTTC. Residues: CSGHPTSGIYNEQFF.

CDR3: CASSLGVSNYGYTF. The CDR3 nucleotides are TGCGCCAGCAGCTTGGGTGTCAGTAACTATGGCTACACCTTC. The chain employs TRBV5-1 and TRBJ1-2; no clear D gene. The V end lost 0 bases, the J end lost 1 base, and 7 bases lay between the germline ends. The CDR3 sequence is 14 residues long. Germline V gene sequence: CDR1 SGHRS, CDR2 YFSETQ.

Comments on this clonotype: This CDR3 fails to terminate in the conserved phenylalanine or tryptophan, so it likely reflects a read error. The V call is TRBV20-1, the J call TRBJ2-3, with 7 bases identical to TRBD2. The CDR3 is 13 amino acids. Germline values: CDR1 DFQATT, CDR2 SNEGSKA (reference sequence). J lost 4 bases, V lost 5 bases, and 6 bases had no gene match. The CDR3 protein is CSADPGLPDTQYL. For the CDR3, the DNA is TGCAGTGCTGACCCGGGACTACCAGATACGCAGTATTTG.

The CDR3 sequence: CSVPHGGAETQYF. DNA for the CDR3: TGCAGCGTTCCTCACGGGGGGGCGGAGACCCAGTACTTC. V is TRBV29-1 and J is TRBJ2-5; 8 positions agree with TRBD2. The CDR3 spans 13 residues. Germline CDR1 reads SQVTM; CDR2 reads ANQGSEA. V shed 5 bases and J 5 bases; nucleotides not matched to a gene: 7.

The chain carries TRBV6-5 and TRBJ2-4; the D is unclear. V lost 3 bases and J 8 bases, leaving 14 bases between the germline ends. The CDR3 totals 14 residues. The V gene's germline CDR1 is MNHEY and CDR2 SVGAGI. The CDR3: CASSYSESWDIQYF. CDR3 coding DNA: TGTGCCAGCAGTTATTCGGAGTCGTGGGACATTCAGTACTTC.

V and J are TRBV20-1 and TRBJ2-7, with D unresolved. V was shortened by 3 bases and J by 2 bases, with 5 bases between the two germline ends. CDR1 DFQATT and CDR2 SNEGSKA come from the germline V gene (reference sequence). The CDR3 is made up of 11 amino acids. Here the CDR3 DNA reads TGCAGTGCTAGTGAGACCTACGAGCAGTACTTC. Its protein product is CSASETYEQYF.

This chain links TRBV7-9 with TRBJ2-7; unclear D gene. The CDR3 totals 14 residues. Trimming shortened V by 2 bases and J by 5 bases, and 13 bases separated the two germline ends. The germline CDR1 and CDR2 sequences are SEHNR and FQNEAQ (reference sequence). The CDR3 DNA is TGTGCCAGCAGCTTAAAAGGTGGGCAGGACGAGCAGTACTTC. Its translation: CASSLKGGQDEQYF.

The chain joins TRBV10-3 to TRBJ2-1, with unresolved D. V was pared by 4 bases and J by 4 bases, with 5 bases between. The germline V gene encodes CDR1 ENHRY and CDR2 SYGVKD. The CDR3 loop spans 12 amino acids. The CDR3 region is CAISGEYNEQFF. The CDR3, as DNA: TGTGCCATCAGTGGGGAATACAATGAGCAGTTCTTC.

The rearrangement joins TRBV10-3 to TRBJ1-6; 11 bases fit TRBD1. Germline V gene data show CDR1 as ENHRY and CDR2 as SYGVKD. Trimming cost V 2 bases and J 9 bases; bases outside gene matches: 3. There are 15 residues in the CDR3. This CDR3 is CAISELGQGVSPLHF. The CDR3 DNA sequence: TGTGCCATCAGTGAGCTGGGACAGGGGGTTTCACCCCTCCACTTT.

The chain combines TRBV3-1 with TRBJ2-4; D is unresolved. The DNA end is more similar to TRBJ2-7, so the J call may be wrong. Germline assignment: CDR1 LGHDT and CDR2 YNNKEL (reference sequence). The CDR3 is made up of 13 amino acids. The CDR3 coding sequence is TGTGCCAGCAGCCAAGGGCCTTCCCCCGAGCAGTACTTC. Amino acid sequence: CASSQGPSPEQYF.

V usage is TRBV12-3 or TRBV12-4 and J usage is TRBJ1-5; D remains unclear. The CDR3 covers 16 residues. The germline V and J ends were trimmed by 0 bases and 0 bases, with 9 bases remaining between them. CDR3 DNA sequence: TGTGCCAGCAGTTTAGCGCCTCAAGGTAGCAATCAGCCCCAGCATTTT. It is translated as CASSLAPQGSNQPQHF.

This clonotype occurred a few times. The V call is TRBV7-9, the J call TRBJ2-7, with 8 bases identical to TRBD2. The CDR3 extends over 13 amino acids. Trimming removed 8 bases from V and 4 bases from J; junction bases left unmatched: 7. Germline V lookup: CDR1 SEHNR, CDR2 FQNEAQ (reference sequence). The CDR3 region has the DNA TGTGCCAGCGGGGAGACTAGCGAGTACGAGCAGTACTTC. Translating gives CASGETSEYEQYF.

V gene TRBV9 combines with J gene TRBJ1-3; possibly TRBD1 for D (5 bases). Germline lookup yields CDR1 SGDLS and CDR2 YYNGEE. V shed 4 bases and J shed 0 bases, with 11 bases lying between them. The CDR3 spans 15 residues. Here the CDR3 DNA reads TGTGCCAGCAGCCCAGGACACGACTCTGGAAACACCATATATTTT. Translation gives CASSPGHDSGNTIYF.

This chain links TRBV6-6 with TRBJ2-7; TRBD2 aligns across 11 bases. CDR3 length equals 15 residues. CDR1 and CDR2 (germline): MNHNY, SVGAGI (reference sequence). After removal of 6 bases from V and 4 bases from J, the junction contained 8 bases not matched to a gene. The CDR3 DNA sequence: TGTGCCAGCAGGTCTACTAGCGGGAGTCATTACGAGCAGTACTTC. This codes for CASRSTSGSHYEQYF.

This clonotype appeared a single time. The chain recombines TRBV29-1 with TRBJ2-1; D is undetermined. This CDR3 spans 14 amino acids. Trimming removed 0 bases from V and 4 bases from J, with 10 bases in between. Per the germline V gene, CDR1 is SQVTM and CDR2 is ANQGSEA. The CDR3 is CSVEDHTEYNEQFF. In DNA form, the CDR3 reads TGCAGCGTTGAAGATCACACAGAATACAATGAGCAGTTCTTC.

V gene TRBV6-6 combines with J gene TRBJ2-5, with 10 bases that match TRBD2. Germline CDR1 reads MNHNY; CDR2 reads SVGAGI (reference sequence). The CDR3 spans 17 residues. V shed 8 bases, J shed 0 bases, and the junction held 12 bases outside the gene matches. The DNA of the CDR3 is TGTGCCAGCCACCCTAGAGCTAGCGGGGGCAACCAAGAGACCCAGTACTTC. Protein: CASHPRASGGNQETQYF.

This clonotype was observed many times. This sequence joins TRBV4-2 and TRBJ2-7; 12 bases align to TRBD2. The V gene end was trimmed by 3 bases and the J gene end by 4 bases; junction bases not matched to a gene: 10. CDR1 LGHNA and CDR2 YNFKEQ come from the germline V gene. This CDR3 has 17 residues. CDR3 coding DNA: TGTGCCAGCAGCCAGGCCTTGGCTAGCGGGAGGGGATACGAGCAGTACTTC. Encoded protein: CASSQALASGRGYEQYF.

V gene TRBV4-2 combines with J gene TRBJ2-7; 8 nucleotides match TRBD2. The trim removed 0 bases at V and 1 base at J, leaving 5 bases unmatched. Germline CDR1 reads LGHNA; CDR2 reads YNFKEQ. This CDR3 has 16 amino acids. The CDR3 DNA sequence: TGTGCCAGCAGCCAAGAGAGAAGCGGGAGTTCCTACGAGCAGTACTTC. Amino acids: CASSQERSGSSYEQYF.

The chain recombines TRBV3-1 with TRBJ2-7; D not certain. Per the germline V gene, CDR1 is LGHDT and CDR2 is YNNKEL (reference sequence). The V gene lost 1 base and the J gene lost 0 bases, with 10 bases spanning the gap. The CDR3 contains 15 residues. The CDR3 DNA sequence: TGTGCCAGCAGCCAAGGTGTCGTGAGCTCCTACGAGCAGTACTTC. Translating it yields CASSQGVVSSYEQYF.

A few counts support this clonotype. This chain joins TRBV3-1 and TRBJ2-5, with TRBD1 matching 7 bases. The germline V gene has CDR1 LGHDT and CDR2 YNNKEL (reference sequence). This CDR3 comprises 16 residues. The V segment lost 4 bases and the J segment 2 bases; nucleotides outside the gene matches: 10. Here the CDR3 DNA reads TGTGCCAGCAGCCCCGCGGCCCAGGACAGGCAAGAGACCCAGTACTTC. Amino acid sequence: CASSPAAQDRQETQYF.

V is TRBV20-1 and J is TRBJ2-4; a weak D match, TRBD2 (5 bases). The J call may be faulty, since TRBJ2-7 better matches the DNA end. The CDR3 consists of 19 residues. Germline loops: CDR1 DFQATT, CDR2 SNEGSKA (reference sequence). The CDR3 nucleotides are TGCAGTGCTAATGACGCGATTAGTGGGCAAGAGTTTAGTGGAGGCGAGCAGTACTTC. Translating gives CSANDAISGQEFSGGEQYF.

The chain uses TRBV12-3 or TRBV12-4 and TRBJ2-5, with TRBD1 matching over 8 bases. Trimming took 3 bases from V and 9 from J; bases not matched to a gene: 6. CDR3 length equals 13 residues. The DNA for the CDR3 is TGTGCCAGCAGTTTTGACAGGGGTGGGGCCCAGTACTTC. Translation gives CASSFDRGGAQYF.

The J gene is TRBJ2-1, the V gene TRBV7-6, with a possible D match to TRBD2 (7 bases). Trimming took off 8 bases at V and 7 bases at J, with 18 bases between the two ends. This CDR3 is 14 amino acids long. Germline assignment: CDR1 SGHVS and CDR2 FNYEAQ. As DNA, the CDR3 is TGTGCCAGCTTAGGGGGGGGCCCGCCAAATGAGCAGTTCTTC. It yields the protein CASLGGGPPNEQFF.

The CDR3 is CASMGSSGAYGYTF. CDR3 coding DNA: TGTGCCAGCATGGGAAGCTCAGGGGCCTACGGCTACACCTTC. This chain uses TRBV6-2 or TRBV6-3 with TRBJ1-2, with a weak D call TRBD1 (6 bases). Germline V gene data show CDR1 as MNHEY and CDR2 as SVGEGT. V lost 7 bases and J lost 8, with 20 bases in between. The CDR3 sequence is 14 residues long.

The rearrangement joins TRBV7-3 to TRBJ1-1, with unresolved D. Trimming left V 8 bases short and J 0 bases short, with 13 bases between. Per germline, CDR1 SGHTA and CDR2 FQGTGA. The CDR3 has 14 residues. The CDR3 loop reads CASSLTQLNTEAFF. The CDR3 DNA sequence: TGTGCCAGCTCGCTTACTCAGTTGAACACTGAAGCTTTCTTT.

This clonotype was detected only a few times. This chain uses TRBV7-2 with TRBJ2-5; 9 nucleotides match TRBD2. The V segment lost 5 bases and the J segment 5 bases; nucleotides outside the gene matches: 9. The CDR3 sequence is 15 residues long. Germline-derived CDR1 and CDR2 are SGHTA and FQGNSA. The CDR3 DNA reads TGTGCCAGCAGCCCCAGTAGCGGGGGCGTGGAGACCCAGTACTTC. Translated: CASSPSSGGVETQYF. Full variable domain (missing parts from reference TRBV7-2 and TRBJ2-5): GAGVSQSPSNKVTEKGKDVELRCDPISGHTALYWYRQSLGQGLEFLIYFQGNSAPDKSGLPSDRFSAERTGGSVSTLTIQRTQQEDSAVYLCASSPSSGGVETQYFGPGTRLLVL.

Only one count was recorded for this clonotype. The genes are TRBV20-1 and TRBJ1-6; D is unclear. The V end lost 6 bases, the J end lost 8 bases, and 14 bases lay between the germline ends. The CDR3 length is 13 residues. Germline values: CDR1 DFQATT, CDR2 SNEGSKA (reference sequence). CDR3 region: CSARARGDSPLHF. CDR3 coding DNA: TGCAGTGCCCGGGCCCGGGGTGATTCACCCCTCCACTTT.